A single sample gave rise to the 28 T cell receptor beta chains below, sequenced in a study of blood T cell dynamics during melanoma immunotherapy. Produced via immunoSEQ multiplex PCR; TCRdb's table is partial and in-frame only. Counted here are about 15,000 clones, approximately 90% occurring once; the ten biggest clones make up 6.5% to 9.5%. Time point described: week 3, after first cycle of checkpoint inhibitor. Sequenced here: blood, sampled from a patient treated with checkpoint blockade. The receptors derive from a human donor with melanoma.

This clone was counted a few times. CDR3 bases: TGTGCCAGCAGCCTCGACCGGACGCGATCGGAGCAGTTCTTC. Translated, it gives CASSLDRTRSEQFF. The rearrangement uses TRBV13 and TRBJ2-1; unclear D gene. Trimming cost V 5 bases and J 10 bases, with 18 bases left between them. CDR1 is PRHDT, CDR2 FYEKMQ, per germline (reference sequence). CDR3 length: 14 amino acids.

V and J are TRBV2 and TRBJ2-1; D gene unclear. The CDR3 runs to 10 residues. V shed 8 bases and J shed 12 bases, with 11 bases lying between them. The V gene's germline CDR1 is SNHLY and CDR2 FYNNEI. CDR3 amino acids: CASGYGGQFF. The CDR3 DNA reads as TGTGCCAGCGGGTACGGCGGGCAGTTCTTC.

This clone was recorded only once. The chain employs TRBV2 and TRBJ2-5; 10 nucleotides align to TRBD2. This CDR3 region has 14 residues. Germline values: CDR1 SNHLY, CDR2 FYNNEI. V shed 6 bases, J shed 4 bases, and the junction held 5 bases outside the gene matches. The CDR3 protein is CASRKREGVETQYF. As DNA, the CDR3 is TGTGCCAGCAGAAAGCGGGAGGGTGTAGAGACCCAGTACTTC.

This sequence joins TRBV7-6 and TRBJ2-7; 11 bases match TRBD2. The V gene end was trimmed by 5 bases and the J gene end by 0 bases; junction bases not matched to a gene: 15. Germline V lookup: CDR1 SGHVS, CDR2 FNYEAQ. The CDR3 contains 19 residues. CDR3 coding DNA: TGTGCCAGCAGCCCCCGGACTAGCGGGTTTAGGGATAGCTCCTACGAGCAGTACTTC. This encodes CASSPRTSGFRDSSYEQYF.

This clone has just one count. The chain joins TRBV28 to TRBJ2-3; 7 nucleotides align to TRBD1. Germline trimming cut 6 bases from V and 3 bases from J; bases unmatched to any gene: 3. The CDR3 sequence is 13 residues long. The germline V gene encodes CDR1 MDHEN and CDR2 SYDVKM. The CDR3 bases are TGTGCCAGCAGCGCACAGGGGACAGATACGCAGTATTTT. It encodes CASSAQGTDTQYF.

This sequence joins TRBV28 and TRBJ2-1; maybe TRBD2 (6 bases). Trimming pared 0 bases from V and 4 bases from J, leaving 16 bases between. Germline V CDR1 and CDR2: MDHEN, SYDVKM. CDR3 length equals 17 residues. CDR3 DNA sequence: TGTGCCAGCAGTTTATGGGCGGGGAGAGATATATACAATGAGCAGTTCTTC. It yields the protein CASSLWAGRDIYNEQFF.

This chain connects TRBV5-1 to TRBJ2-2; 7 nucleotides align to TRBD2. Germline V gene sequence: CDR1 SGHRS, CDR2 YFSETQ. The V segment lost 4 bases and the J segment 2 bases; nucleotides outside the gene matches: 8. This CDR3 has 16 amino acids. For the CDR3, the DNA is TGCGCCAGCAGCGCCCTTGGCGGGAGTAACACCGGGGAGCTGTTTTTT. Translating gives CASSALGGSNTGELFF. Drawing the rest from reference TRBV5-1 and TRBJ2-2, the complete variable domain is KAGVTQTPRYLIKTRGQQVTLSCSPISGHRSVSWYQQTPGQGLQFLFEYFSETQRNKGNFPGRFSGRQFSNSRSEMNVSTLELGDSALYLCASSALGGSNTGELFFGEGSRLTVL.

The CDR3 loop reads CASSAKTGGYNEQFF. The CDR3 coding sequence is TGTGCCAGCAGTGCCAAGACAGGGGGTTACAATGAGCAGTTCTTC. The rearrangement uses TRBV6-1 and TRBJ2-1; 9 bases align to TRBD1. Germline V gives CDR1 MNHNS, CDR2 SASEGT. The CDR3 runs to 15 residues. Unmatched junction bases numbered 5, after V lost 4 bases and J lost 4 bases.

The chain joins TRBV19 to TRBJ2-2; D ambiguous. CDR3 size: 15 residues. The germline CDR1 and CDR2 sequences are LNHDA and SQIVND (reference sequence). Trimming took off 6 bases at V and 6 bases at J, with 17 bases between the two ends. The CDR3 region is CASSPRTDAAGELFF. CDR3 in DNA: TGTGCCAGTAGCCCACGGACGGACGCGGCCGGGGAGCTGTTTTTT.

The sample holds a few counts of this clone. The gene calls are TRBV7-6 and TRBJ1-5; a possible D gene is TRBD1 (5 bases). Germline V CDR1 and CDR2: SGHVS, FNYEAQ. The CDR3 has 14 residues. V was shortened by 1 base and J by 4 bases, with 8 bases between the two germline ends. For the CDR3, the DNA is TGTGCCAGCAGCTTAGATCAGGGTAATCAGCCCCAGCATTTT. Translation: CASSLDQGNQPQHF.

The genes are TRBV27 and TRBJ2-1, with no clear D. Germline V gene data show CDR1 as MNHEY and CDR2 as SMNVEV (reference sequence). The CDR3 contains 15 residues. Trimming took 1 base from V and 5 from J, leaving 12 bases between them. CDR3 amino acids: CASSLFFRLDNEQFF. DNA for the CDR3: TGTGCCAGCAGTTTATTCTTTAGGCTCGACAATGAGCAGTTCTTC.

CDR3 sequence reads: CASRGGENIQYF. The CDR3 region has the DNA TGCGCCAGCAGGGGAGGGGAAAACATTCAGTACTTC. This chain uses TRBV5-1 with TRBJ2-4; 7 nucleotides align to TRBD2. The trim removed 5 bases at V and 5 bases at J, leaving 1 base unmatched. CDR1 is SGHRS, CDR2 YFSETQ, per germline. CDR3 size: 12 residues.

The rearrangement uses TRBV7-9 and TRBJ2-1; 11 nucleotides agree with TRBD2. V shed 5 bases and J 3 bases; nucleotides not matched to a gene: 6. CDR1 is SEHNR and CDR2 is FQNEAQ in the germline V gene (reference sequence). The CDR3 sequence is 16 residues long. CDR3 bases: TGTGCCAGCAGCCGCTCGGGACTAGCGGACTACAATGAGCAGTTCTTC. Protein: CASSRSGLADYNEQFF.

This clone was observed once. Here the CDR3 reads CASSNRDRGAYEQYF. The CDR3 bases are TGTGCCAGCAGTAACCGGGACAGGGGTGCCTACGAGCAGTACTTC. V is TRBV6-5 and J is TRBJ2-7; 10 bases match TRBD1. This CDR3 comprises 15 residues. Germline-derived CDR1 and CDR2 are MNHEY and SVGAGI. Unmatched junction bases numbered 6, after V lost 5 bases and J lost 2 bases.

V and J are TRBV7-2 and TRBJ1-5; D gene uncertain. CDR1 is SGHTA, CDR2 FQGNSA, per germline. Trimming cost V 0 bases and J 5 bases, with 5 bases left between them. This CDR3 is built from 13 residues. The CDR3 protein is CASSLARDQPQHF. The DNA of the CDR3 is TGTGCCAGCAGCTTAGCTCGCGATCAGCCCCAGCATTTT.

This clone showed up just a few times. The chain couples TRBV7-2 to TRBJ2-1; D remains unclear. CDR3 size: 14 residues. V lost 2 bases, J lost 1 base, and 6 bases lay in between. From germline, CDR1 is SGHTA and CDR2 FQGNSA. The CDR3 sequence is CASSLLRSYNEQFF. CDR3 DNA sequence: TGTGCCAGCAGCTTACTCCGTTCCTACAATGAGCAGTTCTTC.

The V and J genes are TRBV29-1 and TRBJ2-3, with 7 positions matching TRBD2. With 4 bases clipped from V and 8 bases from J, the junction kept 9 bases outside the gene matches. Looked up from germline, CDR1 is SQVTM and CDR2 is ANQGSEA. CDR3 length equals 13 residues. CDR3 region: CSVAHLGGSTQYF. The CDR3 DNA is TGCAGCGTTGCCCACCTGGGGGGGAGTACGCAGTATTTT.

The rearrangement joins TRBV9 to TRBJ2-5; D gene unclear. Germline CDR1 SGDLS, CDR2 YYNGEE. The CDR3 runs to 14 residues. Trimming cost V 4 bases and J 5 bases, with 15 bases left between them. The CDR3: CASSPRLSDETQYF. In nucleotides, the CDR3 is TGTGCCAGCAGCCCGAGGCTCAGTGACGAGACCCAGTACTTC.

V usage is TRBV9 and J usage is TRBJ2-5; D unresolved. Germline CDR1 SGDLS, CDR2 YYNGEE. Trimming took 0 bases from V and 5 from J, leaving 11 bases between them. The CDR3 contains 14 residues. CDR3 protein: CASSVGDVWETQYF. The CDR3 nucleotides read TGTGCCAGCAGCGTAGGAGATGTTTGGGAGACCCAGTACTTC.

This CDR3 is CASSPSSESYEQYF. The CDR3 coding sequence is TGTGCCAGCTCACCATCGTCGGAATCCTACGAGCAGTACTTC. The chain recombines TRBV6-6 with TRBJ2-7; unclear D gene. Trimming shortened V by 8 bases and J by 1 base, and 15 bases separated the two germline ends. This CDR3 has 14 amino acids. From germline, CDR1 is MNHNY and CDR2 SVGAGI (reference sequence).

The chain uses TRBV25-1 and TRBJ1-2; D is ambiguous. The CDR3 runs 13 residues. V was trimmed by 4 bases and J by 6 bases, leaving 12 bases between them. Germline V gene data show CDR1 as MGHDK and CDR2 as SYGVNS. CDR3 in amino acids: CASSVYPSNGYTF. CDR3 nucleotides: TGTGCCAGCAGTGTCTATCCAAGCAATGGCTACACCTTC.

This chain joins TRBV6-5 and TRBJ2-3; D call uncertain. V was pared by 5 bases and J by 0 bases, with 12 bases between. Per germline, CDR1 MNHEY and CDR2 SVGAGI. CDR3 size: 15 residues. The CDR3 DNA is TGTGCCAGCAGTCCCACTATTACTAGCACAGATACGCAGTATTTT. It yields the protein CASSPTITSTDTQYF.

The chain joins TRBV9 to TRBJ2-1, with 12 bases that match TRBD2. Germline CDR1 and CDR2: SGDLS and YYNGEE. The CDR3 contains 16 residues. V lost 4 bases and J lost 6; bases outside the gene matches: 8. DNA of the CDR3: TGTGCCAGCAGCAAGGGGCGACTAGCGGGAGCCAATGAGCAGTTCTTC. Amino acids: CASSKGRLAGANEQFF.

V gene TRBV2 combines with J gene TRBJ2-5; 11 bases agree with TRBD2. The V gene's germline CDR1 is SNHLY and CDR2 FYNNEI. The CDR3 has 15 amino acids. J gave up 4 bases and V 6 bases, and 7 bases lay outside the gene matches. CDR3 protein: CASRMALAGGETQYF. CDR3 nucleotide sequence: TGTGCCAGCAGAATGGCTCTAGCGGGAGGAGAGACCCAGTACTTC. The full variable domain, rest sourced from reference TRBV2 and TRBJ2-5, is EPEVTQTPSHQVTQMGQEVILRCVPISNHLYFYWYRQILGQKVEFLVSFYNNEISEKSEIFDDQFSVERPDGSNFTLKIRSTKLEDSAMYFCASRMALAGGETQYFGPGTRLLVL.

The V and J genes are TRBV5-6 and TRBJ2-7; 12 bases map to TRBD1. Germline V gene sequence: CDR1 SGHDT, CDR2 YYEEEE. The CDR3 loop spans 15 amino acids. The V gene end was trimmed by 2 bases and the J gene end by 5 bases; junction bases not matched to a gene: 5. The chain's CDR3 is CASSFTGTGGDEQYF. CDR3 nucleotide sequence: TGTGCCAGCAGCTTCACCGGGACAGGGGGCGACGAGCAGTACTTC.

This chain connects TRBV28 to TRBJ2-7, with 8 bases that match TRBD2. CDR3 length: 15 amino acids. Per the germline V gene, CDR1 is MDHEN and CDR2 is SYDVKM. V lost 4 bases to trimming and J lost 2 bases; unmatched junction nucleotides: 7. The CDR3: CASSSDPGGAYEQYF. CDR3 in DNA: TGTGCCAGCAGTTCGGACCCGGGAGGGGCCTACGAGCAGTACTTC.

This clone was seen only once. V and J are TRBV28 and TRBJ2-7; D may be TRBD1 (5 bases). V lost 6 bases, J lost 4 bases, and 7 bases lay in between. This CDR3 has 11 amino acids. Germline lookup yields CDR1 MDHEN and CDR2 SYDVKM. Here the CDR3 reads CASRRQYEQYF. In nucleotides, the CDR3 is TGTGCCAGCAGACGACAGTACGAGCAGTACTTC.

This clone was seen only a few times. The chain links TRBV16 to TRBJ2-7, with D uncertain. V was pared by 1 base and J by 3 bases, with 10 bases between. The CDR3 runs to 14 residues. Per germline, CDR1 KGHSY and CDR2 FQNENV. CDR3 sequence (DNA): TGTGCCAGCAGCCAATTTCGGGCAGTCTACGAGCAGTACTTC. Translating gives CASSQFRAVYEQYF. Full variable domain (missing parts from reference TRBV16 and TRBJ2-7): GEEVAQTPKHLVRGEGQKAKLYCAPIKGHSYVFWYQQVLKNEFKFLISFQNENVFDETGMPKERFSAKCLPNSPCSLEIQATKLEDSAVYFCASSQFRAVYEQYFGPGTRLTVT.